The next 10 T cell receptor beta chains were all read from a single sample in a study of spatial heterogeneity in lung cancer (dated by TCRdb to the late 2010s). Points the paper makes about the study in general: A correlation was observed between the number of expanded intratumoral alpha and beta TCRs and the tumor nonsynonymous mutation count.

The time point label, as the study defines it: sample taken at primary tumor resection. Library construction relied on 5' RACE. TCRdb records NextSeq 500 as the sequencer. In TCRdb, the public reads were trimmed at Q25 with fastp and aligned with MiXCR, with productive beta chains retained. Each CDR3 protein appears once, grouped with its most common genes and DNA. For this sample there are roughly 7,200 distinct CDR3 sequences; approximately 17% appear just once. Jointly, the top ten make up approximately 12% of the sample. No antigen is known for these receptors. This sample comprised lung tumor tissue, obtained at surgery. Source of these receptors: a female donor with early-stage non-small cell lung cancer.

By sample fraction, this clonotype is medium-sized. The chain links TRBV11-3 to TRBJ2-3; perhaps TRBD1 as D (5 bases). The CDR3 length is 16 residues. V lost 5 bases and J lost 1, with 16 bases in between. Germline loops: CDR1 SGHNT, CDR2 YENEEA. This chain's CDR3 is CASSLGAGWRTDTQYF. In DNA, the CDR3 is TGTGCCAGCAGCCTAGGGGCAGGGTGGCGCACAGATACGCAGTATTTT.

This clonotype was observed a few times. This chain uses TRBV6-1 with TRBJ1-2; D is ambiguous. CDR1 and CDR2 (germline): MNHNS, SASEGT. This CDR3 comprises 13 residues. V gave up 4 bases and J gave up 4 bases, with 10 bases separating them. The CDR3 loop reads CASSVPALYGYTF. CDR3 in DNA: TGTGCCAGCAGTGTCCCGGCCCTCTATGGCTACACCTTC.

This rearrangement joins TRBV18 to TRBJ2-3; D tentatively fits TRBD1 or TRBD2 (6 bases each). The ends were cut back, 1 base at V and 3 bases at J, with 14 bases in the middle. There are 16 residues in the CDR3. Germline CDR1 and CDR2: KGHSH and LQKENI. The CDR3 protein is CASSPLAGGRTDTQYF. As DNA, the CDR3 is TGTGCCAGCTCACCACTTGCCGGGGGCCGGACAGATACGCAGTATTTT.

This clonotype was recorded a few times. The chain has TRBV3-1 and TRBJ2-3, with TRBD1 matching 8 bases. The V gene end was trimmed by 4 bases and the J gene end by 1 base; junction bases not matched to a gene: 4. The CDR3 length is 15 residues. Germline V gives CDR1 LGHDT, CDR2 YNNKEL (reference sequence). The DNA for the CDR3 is TGTGCCAGCAGCCCCCGGACAGGGCGCACAGATACGCAGTATTTT. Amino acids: CASSPRTGRTDTQYF.

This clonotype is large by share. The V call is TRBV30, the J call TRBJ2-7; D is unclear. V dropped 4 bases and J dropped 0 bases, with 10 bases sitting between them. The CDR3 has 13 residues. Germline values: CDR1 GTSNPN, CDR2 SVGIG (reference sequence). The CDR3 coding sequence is TGTGCCTGGACTACCCTTGACTCCTACGAGCAGTACTTC. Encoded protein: CAWTTLDSYEQYF.

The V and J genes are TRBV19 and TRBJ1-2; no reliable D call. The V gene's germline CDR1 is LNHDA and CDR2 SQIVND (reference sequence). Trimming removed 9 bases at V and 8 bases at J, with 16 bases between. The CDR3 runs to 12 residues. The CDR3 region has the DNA TGTGCCAGCCGACAAAAAATTCGCGGCTACACCTTC. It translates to CASRQKIRGYTF.

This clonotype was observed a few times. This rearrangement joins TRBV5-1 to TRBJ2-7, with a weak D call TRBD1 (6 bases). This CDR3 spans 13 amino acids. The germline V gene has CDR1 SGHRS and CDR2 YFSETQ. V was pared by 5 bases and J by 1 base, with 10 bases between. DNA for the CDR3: TGCGCCAGCAGGAGACAGGAGTCCTACGAGCAGTACTTC. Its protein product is CASRRQESYEQYF.

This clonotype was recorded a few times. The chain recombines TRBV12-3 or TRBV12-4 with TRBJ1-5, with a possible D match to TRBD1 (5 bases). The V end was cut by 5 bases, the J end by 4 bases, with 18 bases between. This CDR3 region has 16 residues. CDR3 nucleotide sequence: TGTGCCAGCAGTCCCTGGGGTAGGGGTCCTAATCAGCCCCAGCATTTT. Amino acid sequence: CASSPWGRGPNQPQHF.

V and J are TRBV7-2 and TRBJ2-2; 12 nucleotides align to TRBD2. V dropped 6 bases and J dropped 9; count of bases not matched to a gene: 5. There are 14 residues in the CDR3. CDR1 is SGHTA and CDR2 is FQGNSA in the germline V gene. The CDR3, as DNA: TGTGCCAGCAGAGCACTAGCGGGGGGCCGGGAGCTGTTTTTT. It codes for CASRALAGGRELFF.

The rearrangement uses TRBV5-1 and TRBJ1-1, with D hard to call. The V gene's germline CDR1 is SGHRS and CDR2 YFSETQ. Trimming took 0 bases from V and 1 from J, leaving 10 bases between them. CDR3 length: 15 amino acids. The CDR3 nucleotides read TGCGCCAGCAGCTTGGATGTGGCTACGAACACTGAAGCTTTCTTT. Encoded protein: CASSLDVATNTEAFF.